This TCR beta chain was recovered during a study of T cells in Graves' hyperthyroidism and ophthalmopathy. TCR beta CDR3 sequences were amplified from RNA transcripts. The HTBI primer set served for first-round RT-PCR of the TCR CDR3. MiXCR, run by TCRdb on the multiplex PCR reads, gives a single entry per CDR3 protein. Found here are about 590,000 distinct CDR3 sequences, 15% to 19% of them singletons; the top ten hold 6.5% to 8%. CDR1 MNHNS and CDR2 SASEGT come from the germline V gene. The CDR3 extends over 15 amino acids. V gave up 7 bases and J gave up 6 bases, with 21 bases separating them. Source material for PBMCs was roughly 10 ml fresh peripheral blood. This clonotype occurred a few times.

This receptor was obtained from a woman in her twenties or thirties with Graves' hyperthyroidism. Sequenced sample: blood. V is TRBV6-1 and J is TRBJ1-2; no clear D gene. The CDR3 is CASTLTGSLWNGYTF. Written as DNA, the CDR3 is TGTGCCAGCACCCTGACGGGATCCTTATGGAATGGCTACACCTTC.